These 6 T cell receptor beta chains originate from one sample sequenced in a study of blood T cell repertoires in COVID-19. This table comes from immunoSEQ multiplex PCR, and its TCRdb copy is limited to in-frame clones, with some not included. The sample gives 200,000 or so clones, over 75% of which show up once; 18% is in the top ten. Source material: peripheral blood. All receptors come from a man aged 45-65 years with COVID-19, enrolled during active disease.

V and J are TRBV7-9 and TRBJ2-7; D is perhaps TRBD2 (6 bases). This CDR3 region has 14 residues. V was clipped by 1 base and J by 4 bases, with 11 bases between them. Germline-derived CDR1 and CDR2 are SEHNR and FQNEAQ (reference sequence). The DNA of the CDR3 is TGTGCCAGCAGCTTAGTAGAAGCGGGTTACGAGCAGTACTTC. As protein: CASSLVEAGYEQYF.

The chain links TRBV7-2 to TRBJ1-5, with TRBD1 matching 7 bases. Germline V gene sequence: CDR1 SGHTA, CDR2 FQGNSA. V lost 5 bases to trimming and J lost 7 bases; unmatched junction nucleotides: 17. The CDR3 has 17 amino acids. CDR3 DNA: TGTGCCAGCAGCGTAGGAACGACAGGGAGGTACCACCAGCCCCAGCATTTT. This codes for CASSVGTTGRYHQPQHF. The full variable domain, rest sourced from reference TRBV7-2 and TRBJ1-5, is GAGVSQSPSNKVTEKGKDVELRCDPISGHTALYWYRQSLGQGLEFLIYFQGNSAPDKSGLPSDRFSAERTGGSVSTLTIQRTQQEDSAVYLCASSVGTTGRYHQPQHFGDGTRLSIL.

The genes are TRBV5-1 and TRBJ1-1; 7 nucleotides line up with TRBD1. The CDR3 has 14 amino acids. J lost 7 bases, V lost 0 bases, and 6 bases had no gene match. Per germline, CDR1 SGHRS and CDR2 YFSETQ. Here the CDR3 DNA reads TGCGCCAGCAGCTTGGACAGGGGTATGGGTGAAGCTTTCTTT. It is translated as CASSLDRGMGEAFF.

The chain employs TRBV18 and TRBJ2-7; 7 positions agree with TRBD1. V dropped 0 bases and J dropped 2; count of bases not matched to a gene: 4. Germline V gene data show CDR1 as KGHSH and CDR2 as LQKENI. The CDR3 contains 15 residues. The CDR3 sequence: CASSPPGQLAYEQYF. DNA of the CDR3: TGTGCCAGCTCACCACCGGGACAGTTGGCCTACGAGCAGTACTTC. Complete variable domain (other parts from reference TRBV18 and TRBJ2-7): NAGVMQNPRHLVRRRGQEARLRCSPMKGHSHVYWYRQLPEEGLKFMVYLQKENIIDESGMPKERFSAEFPKEGPSILRIQQVVRGDSAAYFCASSPPGQLAYEQYFGPGTRLTVT.

This clone has just one count. The chain carries TRBV9 and TRBJ2-3; perhaps TRBD1 as D (6 bases). CDR3 length: 14 amino acids. CDR1 SGDLS and CDR2 YYNGEE come from the germline V gene. The V end was cut by 0 bases, the J end by 6 bases, with 11 bases between. CDR3 sequence (DNA): TGTGCCAGCAGCGTAGCCGGGCAGGGGGATACGCAGTATTTT. Its protein product is CASSVAGQGDTQYF.

This clone was detected only a few times. J is TRBJ2-7 and V is TRBV18; tentative D call: TRBD1 (5 bases). Trimming removed 5 bases from V and 1 base from J, with 18 bases in between. The CDR3 spans 16 residues. From germline, CDR1 is KGHSH and CDR2 LQKENI. CDR3 loop: CASSMVGRAASYEQYF. The CDR3 nucleotides read TGTGCCAGCTCAATGGTAGGCAGGGCGGCATCCTACGAGCAGTACTTC. The full variable domain, in which reference TRBV18 and TRBJ2-7 provide the parts outside the CDR3, is NAGVMQNPRHLVRRRGQEARLRCSPMKGHSHVYWYRQLPEEGLKFMVYLQKENIIDESGMPKERFSAEFPKEGPSILRIQQVVRGDSAAYFCASSMVGRAASYEQYFGPGTRLTVT.